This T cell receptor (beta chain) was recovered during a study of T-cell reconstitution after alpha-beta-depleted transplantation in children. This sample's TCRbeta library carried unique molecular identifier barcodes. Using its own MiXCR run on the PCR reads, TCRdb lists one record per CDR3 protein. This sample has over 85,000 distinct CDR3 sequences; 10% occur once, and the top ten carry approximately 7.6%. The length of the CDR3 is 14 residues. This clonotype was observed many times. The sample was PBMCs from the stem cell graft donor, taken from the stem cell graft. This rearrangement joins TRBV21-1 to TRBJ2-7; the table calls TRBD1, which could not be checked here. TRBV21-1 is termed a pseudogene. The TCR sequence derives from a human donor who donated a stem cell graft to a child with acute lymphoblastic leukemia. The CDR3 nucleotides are TGTGCCAGCCGCCCGTTGACAGCCCCCTACGAGCAGTACTTC. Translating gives CASRPLTAPYEQYF.